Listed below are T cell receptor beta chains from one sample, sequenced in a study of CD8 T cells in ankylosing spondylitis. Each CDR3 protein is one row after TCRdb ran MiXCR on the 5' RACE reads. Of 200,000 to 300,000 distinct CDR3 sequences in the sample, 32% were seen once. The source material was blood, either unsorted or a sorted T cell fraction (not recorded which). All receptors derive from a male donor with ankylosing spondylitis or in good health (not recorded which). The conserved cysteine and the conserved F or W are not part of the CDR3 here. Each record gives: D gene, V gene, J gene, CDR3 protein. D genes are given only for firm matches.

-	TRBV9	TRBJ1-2	ASKGDGLFYGYT
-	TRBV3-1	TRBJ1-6	ASSGDQGRSPLH
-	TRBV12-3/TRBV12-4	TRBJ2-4	ASSPARRNIQY
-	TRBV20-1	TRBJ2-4	SAKSQQGPENIQY
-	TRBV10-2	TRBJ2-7	ASNTGSAYEQY
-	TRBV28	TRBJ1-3	ASSLRGDGNTIY
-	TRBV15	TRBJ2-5	ATSRDRGFVGGETQY
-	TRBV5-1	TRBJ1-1	ASSLQGYTEAF
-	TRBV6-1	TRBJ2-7	ASKVGRIMRGPYEQY
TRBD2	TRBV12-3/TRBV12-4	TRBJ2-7	ASTPGTSGAYSYEQY
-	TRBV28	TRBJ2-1	ASSIQEYNEQF
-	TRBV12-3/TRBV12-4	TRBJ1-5	ASSFPGEPQH
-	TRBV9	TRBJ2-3	ASSVLAGSSTDTQY
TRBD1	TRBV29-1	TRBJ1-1	SVQGASEAF
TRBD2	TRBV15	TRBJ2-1	ATSRGPGGTYNEQF
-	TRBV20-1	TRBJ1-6	SASFLSPSPSPLH
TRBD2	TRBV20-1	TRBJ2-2	SADRGGSTGELF
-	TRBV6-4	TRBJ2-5	VAGQRGTPAQY
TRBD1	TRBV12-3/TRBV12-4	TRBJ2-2	ASSGGNTGELF
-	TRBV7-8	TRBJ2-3	ASSSTVGKSTDTQY
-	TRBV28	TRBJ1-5	AGRGQGNQPQH
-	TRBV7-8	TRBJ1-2	ASSSIQLNYGYT
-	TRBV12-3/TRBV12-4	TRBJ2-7	ASSRTAYEQY
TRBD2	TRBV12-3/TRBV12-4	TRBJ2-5	ASRPGTSGIQETQY
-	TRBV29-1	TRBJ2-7	SVGGSLSYEQY
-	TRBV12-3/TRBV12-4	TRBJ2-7	ASSLGYYEQY
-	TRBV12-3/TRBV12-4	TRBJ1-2	ASGMGWYGYT
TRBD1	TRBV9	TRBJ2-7	ASSPRQGQGVEQY
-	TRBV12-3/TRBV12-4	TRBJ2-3	ASSLRIVGTDTQY
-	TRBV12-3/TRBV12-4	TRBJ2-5	ASSFPQRETQY
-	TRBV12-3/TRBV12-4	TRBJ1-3	ASSTWASSGNTIY
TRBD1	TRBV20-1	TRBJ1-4	SANEIGTEEKLF
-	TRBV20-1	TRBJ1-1	SALATSRHTEAF
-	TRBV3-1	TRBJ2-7	ASSRKNYEQY
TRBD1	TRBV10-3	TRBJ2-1	AISEVPRDRAHNEQF
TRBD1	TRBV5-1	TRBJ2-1	ASSLDRGNNEQF
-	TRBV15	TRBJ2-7	ATSRDRTYEQY
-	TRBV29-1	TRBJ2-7	SVEDPAGDGLVYEQY
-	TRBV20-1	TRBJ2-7	SAPGEPNSYEQY
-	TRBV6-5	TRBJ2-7	ASSYLPSGMGEQY
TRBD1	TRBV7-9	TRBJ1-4	ASSTDRLTNEKLF
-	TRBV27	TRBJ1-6	ASSSGLGNSPLH
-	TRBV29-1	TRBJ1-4	SVYEGFSEKLF
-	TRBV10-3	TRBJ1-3	AIRIGQEFRRGNTIY
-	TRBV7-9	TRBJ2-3	ASSLGLVTDTQY
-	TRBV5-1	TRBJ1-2	ASSLSGGTYGYT
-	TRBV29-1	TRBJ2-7	SVGGREYEQY
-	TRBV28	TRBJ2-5	ASSLRVQEETQY
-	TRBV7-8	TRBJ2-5	ASSPIGPLRGRKTQY
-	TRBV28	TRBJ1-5	ASRALRNQPQH